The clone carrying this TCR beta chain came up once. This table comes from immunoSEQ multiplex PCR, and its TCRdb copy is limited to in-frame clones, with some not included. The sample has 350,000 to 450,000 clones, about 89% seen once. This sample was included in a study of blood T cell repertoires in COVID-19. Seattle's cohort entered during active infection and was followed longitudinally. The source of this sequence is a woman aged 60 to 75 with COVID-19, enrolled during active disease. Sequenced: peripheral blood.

The CDR3 DNA sequence: TGTGCCAGCAGCTTAGGTAGCGGGACTTACACAGATACGCAGTATTTT. This translates into CASSLGSGTYTDTQYF. V gene TRBV11-3 combines with J gene TRBJ2-3, with 8 bases fitting TRBD2. Unmatched junction bases numbered 5, after V lost 1 base and J lost 2 bases. Germline V gene lookup returns CDR1 SGHNT and CDR2 YENEEA. The CDR3 is 16 residues long.